This passage covers 11 T cell receptor beta chains from one sample sequenced in a study of graft-versus-host responses after intestinal transplantation (dated by TCRdb to the early 2020s). The library was made by the immunoSEQ multiplex PCR assay. Entries here come from immuneACCESS through TCRdb and include only in-frame sequences with V and J called. Some clones fail to appear in such tables; in the studies checked, an unresolved V gene covers under half of the shortfall, and the cause of the remainder is unknown. The sample contains some 7,000 clones, around 65% of them found a single time. The ten largest account for roughly 4.6% of the sample. To isolate intraepithelial and lamina propria lymphocytes from graft specimens, dithiothreitol, EDTA incubations and collagenase D digestion were used. The starting material was ileum tissue, obtained 50 to 55 days after transplant. The origin of the receptors is a human patient who received an intestinal transplant, so some T cells may come from the graft donor.

CDR3 region: CASSSITVRTGVETQYF. CDR3 coding DNA: TGTGCCAGCAGTTCAATAACTGTACGGACAGGGGTAGAGACCCAGTACTTC. The chain has TRBV27 and TRBJ2-5, with 9 bases aligning to TRBD1. Germline CDR1 is MNHEY and CDR2 is SMNVEV (reference sequence). The CDR3 spans 17 residues. V shed 4 bases and J 4 bases; nucleotides not matched to a gene: 13.

The genes are TRBV7-3 and TRBJ2-5; 8 nucleotides line up with TRBD2. Germline trimming cut 5 bases from V and 5 bases from J; bases unmatched to any gene: 10. Germline loops: CDR1 SGHTA, CDR2 FQGTGA. The CDR3 loop spans 15 amino acids. CDR3 residues: CASSTHGGAGETQYF. For the CDR3, the DNA is TGTGCCAGCAGCACCCACGGGGGGGCCGGGGAGACCCAGTACTTC.

This sequence joins TRBV6-5 and TRBJ2-5, with 8 bases identical to TRBD2. This CDR3 has 15 residues. The ends lost 5 bases at V and 2 bases at J; junction bases unmatched: 7. The germline gives CDR1 MNHEY, CDR2 SVGAGI. The CDR3 sequence: CASSPGGGGQETQYF. CDR3 DNA: TGTGCCAGCAGTCCCGGGGGGGGTGGACAAGAGACCCAGTACTTC.

This clone was recorded once. A junction boundary mismatches the germline segment, possibly from a read error. J is TRBJ1-6 and V is TRBV7-9; D unresolved. CDR1 and CDR2 (germline): SEHNR, FQNEAQ (reference sequence). CDR3 length: 14 amino acids. The CDR3 protein is CASSLMGDNPPLHF. Here the CDR3 DNA reads TGTGCCAGCAGCTTAATGGGAGATAATCCACCCCTCCACTTT.

This chain connects TRBV29-1 to TRBJ2-2, with 10 nucleotides matching TRBD2. With 4 bases clipped from V and 7 bases from J, the junction kept 3 bases outside the gene matches. Germline V gene lookup returns CDR1 SQVTM and CDR2 ANQGSEA. The CDR3 contains 13 residues. This CDR3 is CSVVAGGGGELFF. The CDR3 DNA follows: TGCAGCGTTGTAGCGGGGGGCGGCGGGGAGCTGTTTTTT.

This chain connects TRBV21-1 to TRBJ1-6; the listed D gene, TRBD1, was not tested against the DNA. TRBV21-1 is a listed pseudogene. This CDR3 spans 14 amino acids. The CDR3 bases are TGTGCCAGCAGCGGGGACAGGGATAATTCACCCCTCCACTTT. It specifies CASSGDRDNSPLHF.

This clone came up a few times. This chain connects TRBV4-1 to TRBJ1-5; D is unresolved. The CDR3 has 14 residues. Trimming stripped 3 bases from V and 3 bases from J, with 9 bases between. Germline values: CDR1 MGHRA, CDR2 YSYEKL. The CDR3 region is CASSHRQNNQPQHF. The CDR3 DNA reads as TGCGCCAGCAGCCACAGGCAGAACAATCAGCCCCAGCATTTT.

This clone has a single count. This chain joins TRBV6-1 and TRBJ1-5; D not resolved. The germline V gene encodes CDR1 MNHNS and CDR2 SASEGT. Trimming removed 0 bases at V and 9 bases at J, with 18 bases between. The CDR3 runs to 16 residues. The CDR3 sequence is CASSEAWEQVGRPQHF. CDR3 bases: TGTGCCAGCAGTGAAGCGTGGGAGCAGGTTGGAAGGCCCCAGCATTTT.

The chain couples TRBV25-1 to TRBJ1-6, with a possible D match to TRBD1 (6 bases). V lost 0 bases and J 8 bases, leaving 11 bases between the germline ends. CDR3 length equals 15 residues. Germline lookup yields CDR1 MGHDK and CDR2 SYGVNS. CDR3 in DNA: TGTGCCAGCAGTGAATATGGGGGCGGCTATTCACCCCTCCACTTT. Protein sequence: CASSEYGGGYSPLHF.

The chain uses TRBV11-3 and TRBJ2-1; 9 bases fit TRBD2. CDR1 SGHNT and CDR2 YENEEA come from the germline V gene. The CDR3 sequence is 16 residues long. Trimming at V came to 2 bases and at J to 7 bases, leaving 9 bases not matched to a gene. CDR3 in amino acids: CASSLYGGGASNEQFF. The DNA for the CDR3 is TGTGCCAGCAGCTTATACGGCGGGGGGGCTAGTAATGAGCAGTTCTTC.

This clone has just a few counts. The chain combines TRBV18 with TRBJ1-4, with D perhaps matching TRBD1 (6 bases). The CDR3 loop spans 12 amino acids. V lost 3 bases and J lost 8, with 7 bases in between. Germline V gene lookup returns CDR1 KGHSH and CDR2 LQKENI. CDR3: CASSPDREKLFF. CDR3 sequence (DNA): TGTGCCAGCTCACCTGACAGGGAAAAACTGTTTTTT.